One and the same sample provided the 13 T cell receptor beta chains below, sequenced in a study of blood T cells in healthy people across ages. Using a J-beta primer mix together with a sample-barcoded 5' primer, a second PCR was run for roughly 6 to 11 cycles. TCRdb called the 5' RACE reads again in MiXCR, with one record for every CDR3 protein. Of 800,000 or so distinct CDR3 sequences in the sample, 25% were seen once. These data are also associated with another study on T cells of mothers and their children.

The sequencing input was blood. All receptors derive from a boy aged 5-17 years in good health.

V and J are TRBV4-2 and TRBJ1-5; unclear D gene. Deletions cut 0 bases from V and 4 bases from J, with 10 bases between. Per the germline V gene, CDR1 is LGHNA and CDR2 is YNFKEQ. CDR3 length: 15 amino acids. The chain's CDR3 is CASSQDLVGNQPQHF. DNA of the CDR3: TGTGCCAGCAGCCAAGATCTTGTCGGGAATCAGCCCCAGCATTTT.

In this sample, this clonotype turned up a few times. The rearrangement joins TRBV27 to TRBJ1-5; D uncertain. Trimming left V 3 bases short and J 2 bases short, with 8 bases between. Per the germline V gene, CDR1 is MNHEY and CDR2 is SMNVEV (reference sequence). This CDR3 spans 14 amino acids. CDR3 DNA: TGTGCCAGCAGTTTTTCTTACGGCAATCAGCCCCAGCATTTT. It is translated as CASSFSYGNQPQHF.

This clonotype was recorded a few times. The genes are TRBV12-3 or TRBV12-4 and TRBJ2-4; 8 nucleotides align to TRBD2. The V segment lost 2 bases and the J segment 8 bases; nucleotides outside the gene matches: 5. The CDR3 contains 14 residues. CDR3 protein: CASSLSNSGDIQYF. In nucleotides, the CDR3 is TGTGCCAGCAGTTTATCCAATAGCGGGGACATTCAGTACTTC.

The CDR3 nucleotides read TGTGCCAGCAGCCAATTAGACGGATCCTACGAGCAGTACTTC. It codes for CASSQLDGSYEQYF. The rearrangement links TRBV5-4 to TRBJ2-5, with D uncertain. Judging by the DNA end, TRBJ2-7 fits better; the J call may be wrong. The CDR3 spans 14 residues. Germline lookup yields CDR1 SGHNT and CDR2 YYREEE (reference sequence).

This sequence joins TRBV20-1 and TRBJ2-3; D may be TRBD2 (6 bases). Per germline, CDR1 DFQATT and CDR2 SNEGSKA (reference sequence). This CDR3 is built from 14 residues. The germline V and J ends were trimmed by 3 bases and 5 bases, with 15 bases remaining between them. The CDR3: CSASFREYVDTQYF. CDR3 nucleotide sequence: TGCAGTGCTAGTTTCCGGGAGTATGTAGATACGCAGTATTTT.

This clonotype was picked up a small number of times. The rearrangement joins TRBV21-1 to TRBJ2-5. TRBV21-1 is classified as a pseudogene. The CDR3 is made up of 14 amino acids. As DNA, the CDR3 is TGTGCCAGCAGCAAAGGGCTTTCAAAGAGGCGTAAGGGCTTC. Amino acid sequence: CASSKGLSKRRKGF.

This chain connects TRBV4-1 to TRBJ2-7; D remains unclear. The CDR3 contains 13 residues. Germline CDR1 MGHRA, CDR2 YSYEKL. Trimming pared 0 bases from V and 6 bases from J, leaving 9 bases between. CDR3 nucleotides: TGCGCCAGCAGCCAAGAGAGGCCCCGCGAGCAGTACTTC. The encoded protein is CASSQERPREQYF.

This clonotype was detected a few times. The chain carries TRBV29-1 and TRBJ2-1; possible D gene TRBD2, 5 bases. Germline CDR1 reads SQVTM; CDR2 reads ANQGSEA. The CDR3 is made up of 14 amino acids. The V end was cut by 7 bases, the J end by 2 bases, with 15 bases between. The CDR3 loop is CSASTGLPYNEQFF. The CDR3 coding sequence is TGCAGCGCCTCGACGGGGTTGCCCTACAATGAGCAGTTCTTC.

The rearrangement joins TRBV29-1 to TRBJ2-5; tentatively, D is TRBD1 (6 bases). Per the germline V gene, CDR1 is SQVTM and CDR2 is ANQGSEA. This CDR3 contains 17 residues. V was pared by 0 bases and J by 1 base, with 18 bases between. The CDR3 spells CSVEDWGHQNLQETQYF. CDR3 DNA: TGCAGCGTTGAAGATTGGGGACACCAGAATCTCCAAGAGACCCAGTACTTC.

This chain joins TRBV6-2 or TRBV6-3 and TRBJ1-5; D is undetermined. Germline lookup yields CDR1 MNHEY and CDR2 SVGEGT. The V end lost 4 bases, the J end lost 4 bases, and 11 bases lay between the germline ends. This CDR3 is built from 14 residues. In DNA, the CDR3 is TGTGCCAGCAGTTTCAGACGGGAAAATCAGCCCCAGCATTTT. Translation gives CASSFRRENQPQHF.

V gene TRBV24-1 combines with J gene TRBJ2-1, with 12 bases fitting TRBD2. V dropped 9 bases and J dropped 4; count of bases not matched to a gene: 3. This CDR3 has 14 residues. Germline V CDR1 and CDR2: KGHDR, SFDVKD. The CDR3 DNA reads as TGTGCCACCGCCCTAGCGGGGGGGTACAATGAGCAGTTCTTC. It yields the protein CATALAGGYNEQFF.

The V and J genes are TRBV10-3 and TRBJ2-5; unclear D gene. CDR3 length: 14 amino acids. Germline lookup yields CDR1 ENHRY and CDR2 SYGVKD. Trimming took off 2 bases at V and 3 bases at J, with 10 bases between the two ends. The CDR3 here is CAISENTLKETQYF. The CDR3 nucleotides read TGTGCCATCAGTGAGAATACCCTCAAAGAGACCCAGTACTTC.

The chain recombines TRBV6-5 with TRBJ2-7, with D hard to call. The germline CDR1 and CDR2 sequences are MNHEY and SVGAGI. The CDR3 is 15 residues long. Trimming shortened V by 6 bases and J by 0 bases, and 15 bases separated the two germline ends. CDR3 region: CASRTTRPSSYEQYF. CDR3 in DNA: TGTGCCAGCAGAACCACACGTCCGAGCTCCTACGAGCAGTACTTC.